What follows is one T cell receptor (beta chain) and its context. This clone was seen a handful of times. No cognate antigen has been identified for it. It has no much larger one-base neighbor in the sample; base qualities were not kept. At the DNA level, this CDR3 is encoded by other sequences in the same sample as well. Naive CD4 T cells, defined as CD45RO-negative and CD62L-positive, were isolated from PBMCs by fluorescence-activated cell sorting. Around 50 ml of fresh peripheral blood was drawn per donor, and PBMCs were isolated by Ficoll density centrifugation. Cell sorting was carried out on a FACSAria III instrument, and a purity above 85% was achieved for all samples. This entry is derived from a study of human versus mouse CDR3 diversity and MHC coevolution (dated by TCRdb to 2016 to 2017). Regarding the research as a whole: The immunoSEQ assay was reported to detect one in 200,000 T cells and to minimize multiplex PCR amplification bias. Across mouse and human samples, the number of valid reads per sample ranged from about 5.5 x 10^6 to 1.8 x 10^7. The human cohort was made up of three healthy volunteer blood donors, who at collection were aged 30 to 40, 40 to 50 and 60 to 69, one donor in each range. As a reference point for TCR selection on multiple MHC II alleles, the study used human naive CD4 T cell repertoires and compared them against human-TCR-locus transgenic mice that have a single MHC II.

On the study overall, not on this receptor specifically: iCHAO1 estimates gave humans the largest TCR beta repertoire, around 1.5 million clonotypes, attributed likely to selection by multiple MHC II molecules. Among all the groups compared, the lowest clonal inequality scores came from most of the three human donors. On average, humans had more CDR3 deletions and insertions than mice, indicating greater exonuclease and TdT activity. Because human T cells were selected on roughly six MHC II alleles, repertoire diversity was not considered directly comparable between humans and mice.

From a lookup of the germline V gene, CDR1 and CDR2 are ENHRY and SYGVKD. The CDR3, from cysteine to phenylalanine, totals 15 residues. The entry retains the CDR3 DNA only, 45 bases that are in frame from base 1. V is shortened by 3 bases, J by 2 bases, and the region joining them spans 14 bases. Genomic DNA was extracted from the sorted cells using the QIAGEN blood and tissue kit and was quantified on a NanoDrop 1000. Using multiplex PCR of genomic DNA, the immunoSEQ platform deep sequenced and quantified the TCR alpha and beta chains. Per the authors' processing: IMGT gene and region definitions were used for annotation of the TCR sequences. Out-of-frame rearrangements served as a stand-in for the preselection repertoire and were compared with in-frame clonotypes. The iCHAO1 estimator supplied with the immunoSEQ platform was used to estimate repertoire size. Clonal inequality was measured with a Gini index on in-frame amino acid clonotypes, based on the Lorenz curve. Shared clonotypes were counted with the intersect function of the R package tcR, and similarity was scored with the Jaccard index. Principal component analysis of V, J and V-J usage frequencies was run with the R prcomp function without normalization. TCRdb re-hosts the immuneACCESS table, in-frame sequences only. Its copies lack some clones; in the studies checked, an unresolved V gene accounts for under half of them, and the cause for the rest is not known. V, J and clone size were drawn from that table, and D and trimming were deduced from the DNA. This sample gives 55,000 to 65,000 clones in total; 90% to 95% of them show up just once. The top ten clones comprise over 15% of the sample.

Rearrangement joined TRBV10-3 to TRBJ2-7; TRBD1 is a weak D gene call, 6 bases matching. What was sequenced was naive CD4+ T cells from blood. The cell subset or site label on this specimen signifies: CD45RO-negative CD62L-positive naive CD4 T cells. The clonotype comes from a person aged 55-75 years in good health. Here is the DNA: TGTGCCATCAGTGACCCGGGACAACCCACCTACGAGCAGTACTTC. Translated, it reads CAISDPGQPTYEQYF.